This is a list of T cell receptor beta chains from one sample in a study of chemoradiotherapy in HPV16-positive cancers. Clones were sequenced by immunoSEQ multiplex PCR, and TCRdb holds only the in-frame ones, with some missing. The sample holds 8,100 or so clones; about two thirds are singletons and the top ten take 20% to 25%. The sample was collected from a patient who underwent chemoradiotherapy. These receptors came from a human donor with HPV-associated anogenital cancer. Each CDR3 is given with its conserved first and last residue. D genes are given only for firm matches. Clone size is given for some rows only: seen once, a few or many times, or a class if the clone is expanded.

j_call clone_size d_call v_call cdr3_aa cdr3_nt
TRBJ2-7 - TRBD2 TRBV28 CASSLQSGGVGYEQYF TGTGCCAGCAGTTTACAGAGCGGGGGGGTCGGCTACGAGCAGTACTTC
TRBJ2-7 few - TRBV6-5 CASLDTGRTEQYF TGTGCCAGCCTCGACACCGGCAGGACCGAGCAGTACTTC
TRBJ1-2 - - TRBV7-2 CASSLGGGPGDYGYTF TGTGCCAGCAGCTTAGGGGGGGGCCCGGGGGACTATGGCTACACCTTC
TRBJ1-2 - - TRBV6-6 CASSQDWDGYTF TGTGCCAGCAGCCAGGATTGGGATGGCTACACCTTC
TRBJ1-2 - TRBD1 TRBV28 CASSLGTAIYGYTF TGTGCCAGCAGTTTGGGGACAGCCATTTATGGCTACACCTTC
TRBJ2-7 - - TRBV4-3 CASSQDRGGYEQYF TGCGCCAGCAGCCAAGATAGAGGGGGCTACGAGCAGTACTTC
TRBJ2-7 - - TRBV28 CASSLGESPANEQYF TGTGCCAGCAGTCTAGGGGAGTCTCCTGCTAACGAGCAGTACTTC
TRBJ2-2 few - TRBV30 CAWRGTNLNTGELFF TGTGCCTGGAGAGGGACAAATCTTAACACCGGGGAGCTGTTTTTT
TRBJ2-2 - - TRBV7-2 CASTPAVNTGELFF TGTGCCAGCACCCCAGCGGTAAACACCGGGGAGCTGTTTTTT
TRBJ2-3 - - TRBV9 CASSVTSSVTDTQYF TGTGCCAGCAGCGTGACCAGCAGTGTCACAGATACGCAGTATTTT
TRBJ1-2 - - TRBV30 CAWSVGNSGVLRYGYTF TGTGCCTGGAGTGTAGGGAACAGCGGTGTGCTGCGCTATGGCTACACCTTC
TRBJ1-4 few - TRBV2 CASSEQFPGGEKLFF TGTGCCAGCAGTGAACAGTTTCCGGGCGGGGAAAAACTGTTTTTT
TRBJ1-5 few - TRBV4-1 CASSQGGYSNQPQHF TGCGCCAGCAGCCAAGGCGGTTATAGCAATCAGCCCCAGCATTTT
TRBJ1-1 - - TRBV6-5 CASSLIEGTEAFF TGTGCCAGCAGTTTGATAGAGGGCACTGAAGCTTTCTTT
TRBJ2-2 - - TRBV6-5 CASRSRQMNTGELFF TGTGCCAGCCGTAGTCGGCAAATGAACACCGGGGAGCTGTTTTTT
TRBJ1-4 - - TRBV25-1 CASSSHWGVSEKLFF TGTGCCAGCAGTAGCCACTGGGGGGTTTCAGAGAAACTGTTTTTT
TRBJ1-1 - TRBD1 TRBV28 CASSQADRSVEAFF TGTGCCAGCAGTCAGGCGGACAGGTCCGTTGAAGCTTTCTTT
TRBJ1-5 - TRBD1 TRBV2 CASRGQGNQPQHF TGTGCCAGCAGGGGACAGGGCAATCAGCCCCAGCATTTT
TRBJ1-6 - - TRBV19 CASSIMFAGGLGQSPLHF TGTGCCAGTAGTATCATGTTCGCGGGCGGCCTAGGGCAGTCACCCCTCCACTTT
TRBJ1-6 - - TRBV7-2 CASSLARVFNNSPLHF TGTGCCAGCAGCTTAGCTCGAGTTTTTAATAATTCACCCCTCCACTTT
TRBJ2-6 hyperexpanded - TRBV27 CASSPSTGFSGANVLTF TGTGCCAGCAGTCCGTCGACAGGTTTCTCTGGGGCCAACGTCCTGACTTTC
TRBJ2-3 few - TRBV2 CASSPGTSSTDTQYF TGTGCCAGCAGTCCAGGGACCTCTAGCACAGATACGCAGTATTTT
TRBJ1-2 few - TRBV7-9 CASSSTIYGYTF TGTGCCAGCAGCTCTACTATTTATGGCTACACCTTC
TRBJ1-2 - - TRBV9 CASSAGSGYTF TGTGCCAGCAGCGCAGGGAGTGGCTACACCTTC
TRBJ1-1 - - TRBV2 CASSNEQGGAFF TGTGCCAGCAGTAACGAACAGGGAGGTGCTTTCTTT
TRBJ2-7 - - TRBV27 CASSSYTGANEQYF TGTGCCAGCAGTTCCTACACAGGAGCCAACGAGCAGTACTTC
TRBJ2-1 once - TRBV9 CASSVGGDLWGNEQFF TGTGCCAGCAGCGTAGGGGGGGACTTGTGGGGCAATGAGCAGTTCTTC
TRBJ1-2 few TRBD1 TRBV28 CASGDRVDGYTF TGTGCCAGCGGGGACAGGGTGGATGGCTACACCTTC
TRBJ2-3 once - TRBV5-5 CASSFSTSTDTQYF TGTGCCAGCAGCTTTAGTACTAGCACAGATACGCAGTATTTT
TRBJ1-1 - - TRBV30 CAWSAQIHSATEAFF TGTGCCTGGAGTGCCCAGATACACAGTGCGACTGAAGCTTTCTTT
TRBJ2-3 few - TRBV7-3 CASSLVGGTDTQYF TGTGCCAGCAGCTTGGTGGGGGGCACAGATACGCAGTATTTT
TRBJ2-1 few - TRBV6-1 CASSEGASVYNEQFF TGTGCCAGCAGTGAAGGGGCTAGCGTCTACAATGAGCAGTTCTTC
TRBJ1-6 - - TRBV11-2 CASSFTDRVASPLHF TGTGCCAGCAGCTTTACAGATAGGGTTGCATCACCCCTCCACTTT
TRBJ1-2 few - TRBV6-6 CASSYSGVYGYTF TGTGCCAGCAGTTACTCGGGGGTCTATGGCTACACCTTC
TRBJ1-5 - - TRBV25-1 CASSEARGDQPQHF TGTGCCAGCAGTGAGGCGAGGGGTGATCAGCCCCAGCATTTT
TRBJ1-2 - - TRBV6-5 CASGSRHAEDYGYTF TGTGCCAGCGGATCCCGACATGCGGAAGACTATGGCTACACCTTC
TRBJ1-1 once - TRBV7-2 CASSLQGETEAFF TGTGCCAGCAGCTTACAGGGAGAGACTGAAGCTTTCTTT
TRBJ2-2 - - TRBV18 CASPKGGVNTGELFF TGTGCCAGCCCCAAAGGAGGGGTAAACACCGGGGAGCTGTTTTTT
TRBJ1-2 large - TRBV6-5 CASSYSGGPNYGYTF TGTGCCAGCAGTTACTCGGGGGGCCCCAACTATGGCTACACCTTC
TRBJ2-1 - - TRBV29-1 CSVLGGRGVNEQFF TGCAGCGTTTTGGGGGGCCGAGGGGTCAATGAGCAGTTCTTC
TRBJ1-3 - - TRBV4-3 CASSQGLGSTIYF TGCGCCAGCAGCCAAGGACTGGGCAGTACCATATATTTT
TRBJ1-6 - TRBD1 TRBV6-1 CASSERGPDYNSPLHF TGTGCCAGCAGTGAAAGGGGGCCGGACTATAATTCACCCCTCCACTTT
TRBJ2-2 few - TRBV4-3 CASSQEGLRARVGPGELFF TGCGCCAGCAGCCAAGAAGGATTACGGGCCAGGGTGGGCCCCGGGGAGCTGTTTTTT
TRBJ2-7 few - TRBV2 CASSLNREPSYEQYF TGTGCCAGCAGTTTGAACAGGGAGCCCTCCTACGAGCAGTACTTC
TRBJ2-4 - - TRBV10-3 CAISEDLAKNIQYF TGTGCCATCAGTGAGGACCTAGCCAAAAACATTCAGTACTTC
TRBJ1-2 - TRBD1 TRBV7-2 CASSSYRDSYGYTF TGTGCCAGCAGCTCATACCGGGACAGCTATGGCTACACCTTC
TRBJ2-1 - TRBD2 TRBV5-1 CASSIQTSGGAYEQFF TGCGCCAGCAGCATCCAGACTAGCGGGGGGGCCTATGAGCAGTTCTTC
TRBJ2-4 few - TRBV19 CASTQSRGGLAKNIQYF TGTGCCAGTACTCAGAGCAGGGGCGGCCTAGCCAAAAACATTCAGTACTTC
TRBJ2-3 - TRBD2 TRBV6-4 CASSVQKLAGGGTDTQYF TGTGCCAGCAGTGTCCAAAAGCTAGCGGGGGGGGGCACAGATACGCAGTATTTT
TRBJ1-4 - - TRBV28 CASSLSSLMEKLFF TGTGCCAGCAGTCTGAGCTCCCTTATGGAAAAACTGTTTTTT
TRBJ1-2 - - TRBV5-6 CASSLNMNYGYTF TGTGCCAGCAGCTTGAACATGAACTATGGCTACACCTTC
TRBJ1-3 - - TRBV30 CAWNEGGPRNTIYF TGTGCCTGGAATGAGGGGGGCCCTCGAAACACCATATATTTT
TRBJ2-5 - - TRBV5-1 CASSLGQTVGSETQYF TGCGCCAGCAGCTTGGGGCAGACAGTAGGGTCCGAGACCCAGTACTTC
TRBJ1-1 - TRBD1 TRBV7-3 CASSWTGGSEAFF TGTGCCAGCAGCTGGACAGGGGGCAGTGAAGCTTTCTTT